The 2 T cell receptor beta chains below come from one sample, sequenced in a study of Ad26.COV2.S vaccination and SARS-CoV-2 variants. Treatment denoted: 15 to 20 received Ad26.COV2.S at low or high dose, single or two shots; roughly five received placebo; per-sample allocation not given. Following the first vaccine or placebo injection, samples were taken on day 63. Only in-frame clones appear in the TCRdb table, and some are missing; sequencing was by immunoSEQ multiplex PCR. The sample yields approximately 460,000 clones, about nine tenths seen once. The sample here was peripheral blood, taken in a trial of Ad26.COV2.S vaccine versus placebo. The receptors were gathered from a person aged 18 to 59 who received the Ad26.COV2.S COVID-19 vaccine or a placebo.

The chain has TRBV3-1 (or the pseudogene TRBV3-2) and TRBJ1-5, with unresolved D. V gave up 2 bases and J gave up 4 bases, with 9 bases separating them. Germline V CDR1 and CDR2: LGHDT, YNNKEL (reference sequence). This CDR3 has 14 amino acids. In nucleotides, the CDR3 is TGTGCCAGCAGCCAACTCGGACGGAATCAGCCCCAGCATTTT. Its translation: CASSQLGRNQPQHF.

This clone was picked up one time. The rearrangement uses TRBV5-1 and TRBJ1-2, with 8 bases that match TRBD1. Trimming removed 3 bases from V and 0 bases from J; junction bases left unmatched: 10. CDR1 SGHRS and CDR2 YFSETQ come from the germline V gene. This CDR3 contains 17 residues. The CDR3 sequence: CASSWGTGGWANYGYTF. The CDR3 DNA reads TGCGCCAGCAGCTGGGGGACAGGTGGTTGGGCTAACTATGGCTACACCTTC.